Listed below are T cell receptor beta chains from one sample, sequenced in a study of neoadjuvant anti-PD-1 for oral cavity cancer. Sequencing was performed with immunoSEQ multiplex PCR; in TCRdb, only in-frame clones are kept and a portion is missing. The sample shows tens of thousands of clones, 86% of them seen only once. Material: PBMCs, obtained after nivolumab (anti-PD-1) treatment. The source is a person between 35 and 79 years old with oral cavity squamous cell carcinoma. Each CDR3 is given with its conserved first and last residue. A D gene is named only where the DNA matches it firmly. Some rows have no size entry. The others give once, few or many, or a class for an expanded clone.

j_call | v_call | d_call | clone_size | cdr3_nt | cdr3_aa
TRBJ1-3 | TRBV7-2 | . | . | TGTGCCAGCAGCTTAGTCTCGATTTCGCTCTCTGGAAACACCATATATTTT | CASSLVSISLSGNTIYF
TRBJ1-1 | TRBV9 | . | . | TGTGCCAGCAGCGCCCGGGTTAGGACTGAAGCTTTCTTT | CASSARVRTEAFF
TRBJ1-2 | TRBV7-2 | . | . | TGTGCCAGCAGCCAGGACACATACTATGGCTACACCTTC | CASSQDTYYGYTF
TRBJ2-3 | TRBV27 | TRBD1 | once | TGTGCCAGCAGTTTTTACACAGGGGGCTCAGATACGCAGTATTTT | CASSFYTGGSDTQYF
TRBJ2-3 | TRBV9 | TRBD2 | . | TGTGCCAGCAGCGTGGCCCGGGGGGGTAAAGATACGCAGTATTTT | CASSVARGGKDTQYF
TRBJ2-7 | TRBV11-2 | . | . | TGTGCCAGCAGCTTACCAGGCAGTACCTACGAGCAGTACTTC | CASSLPGSTYEQYF
TRBJ1-4 | TRBV5-3 | . | . | TGTGCCAGAAGCTTGTGCAGGGAGCTGTATGAAAAACTGTTTTTT | CARSLCRELYEKLFF
TRBJ1-6 | TRBV5-1 | . | . | TGCGCCAGCAGCTTATCAGGGGATCATAATTCACCCCTCCACTTT | CASSLSGDHNSPLHF
TRBJ2-1 | TRBV5-1 | TRBD2 | . | TGCGCCAGCAGCTTAACTAGCGGGAGGGCCAATGAGCAGTTCTTC | CASSLTSGRANEQFF
TRBJ1-4 | TRBV5-1 | TRBD1 | . | TGCGCCAGCAGCTCCGGGACAGGGAGTGAAAAACTGTTTTTT | CASSSGTGSEKLFF
TRBJ1-1 | TRBV5-4 | TRBD1 | few | TGTGCCAGCAGCTTACCGACAGGGTGGGCTTTCTTT | CASSLPTGWAFF
TRBJ2-1 | TRBV19 | . | . | TGTGCCAGTAGTATTGTAGCGGCAGGTTACAATGAGCAGTTCTTC | CASSIVAAGYNEQFF
TRBJ1-1 | TRBV7-9 | TRBD1 | once | TGTGCCAGCAGCTCTGGGACAGGGGGCCCATCGGACACTGAAGCTTTCTTT | CASSSGTGGPSDTEAFF
TRBJ2-5 | TRBV19 | . | . | TGTGCCAGTAGTCGTCGGGGGATTGTAGGGGAGACCCAGTACTTC | CASSRRGIVGETQYF
TRBJ2-1 | TRBV11-2 | TRBD2 | . | TGTGCCAGCAGCCCTAAGGGGACTAGCGGGAGCAATGAGCAGTTCTTC | CASSPKGTSGSNEQFF
TRBJ1-2 | TRBV10-1 | . | few | TGCGCCAGCAGTGAGTTTTCCGACAGTGGCTACACCTTC | CASSEFSDSGYTF
TRBJ2-7 | TRBV7-2 | . | . | TGTGCCAGCAGTTACCCAGGGCGGGACTACGAGCAGTACTTC | CASSYPGRDYEQYF
TRBJ2-7 | TRBV5-1 | . | . | TGCGCCAGCAGCTTGGTTGCTTACGAGCAGTACTTC | CASSLVAYEQYF
TRBJ2-1 | TRBV5-1 | TRBD1 | . | TGCGCCAGCAGCTTTTTATCGGGACAGGGGGACAATGAGCAGTTCTTC | CASSFLSGQGDNEQFF
TRBJ2-3 | TRBV27 | TRBD1 | . | TGTGCCAGCAGCCGCGACAGGGCCGATACGCAGTATTTT | CASSRDRADTQYF
TRBJ1-5 | TRBV7-9 | . | few | TGTGCCAGCAGCTTAGCAGGAGGGAGCAATCAGCCCCAGCATTTT | CASSLAGGSNQPQHF
TRBJ1-1 | TRBV10-1 | . | . | TGCGCCAGCAGGGGCCCAATGAACACTGAAGCTTTCTTT | CASRGPMNTEAFF
TRBJ2-5 | TRBV6-5 | . | . | TGTGCCAGCAGTTACCTTGGGGGGAGCAAGACCCAGTACTTC | CASSYLGGSKTQYF
TRBJ2-7 | TRBV6-6 | . | . | TGTGCCAGCAGTTTATCTGTAAGCTCCTACGAGCAGTACTTC | CASSLSVSSYEQYF
TRBJ1-2 | TRBV28 | . | . | TGTGCCAGCAGTTTTTTTTTGGGTAGCTATGGCTACACCTTC | CASSFFLGSYGYTF
TRBJ1-1 | TRBV30 | . | . | TGTGCCTGGAGTGCTGGGAGGATCCTACTAAACACTGAAGCTTTCTTT | CAWSAGRILLNTEAFF
TRBJ2-1 | TRBV5-8 | . | . | TGTGCCAGCGGTTTATTTAGGGGAGGGGGCGAATCCTACAATGAGCAGTTCTTC | CASGLFRGGGESYNEQFF
TRBJ1-2 | TRBV6-6 | . | once | TGTGCCAGTGTCCAGACTAACCCTAACTATGGCTACACCTTC | CASVQTNPNYGYTF
TRBJ2-2 | TRBV10-3 | . | . | TGTGCCATCAGTCGGCGAGAATTATACACCGGGGAGCTGTTTTTT | CAISRRELYTGELFF
TRBJ2-1 | TRBV9 | TRBD2 | . | TGTGCCAGCAGCGTAGAATTAGCGGGGGGAGGTGGGCAGTTCTTC | CASSVELAGGGGQFF
TRBJ2-3 | TRBV2 | . | . | TGTGCCAGCAGTGCGTGGACAAGCACAGATACGCAGTATTTT | CASSAWTSTDTQYF
TRBJ2-2 | TRBV5-1 | TRBD1 | . | TGCGCCAGCAGCTCGAGGACAGGGGGCTCGGGCACCGGGGAGCTGTTTTTT | CASSSRTGGSGTGELFF
TRBJ2-2 | TRBV5-4 | TRBD1 | . | TGTGCCAGCAGCCCGCCGGGACAGCAAAACACCGGGGAGCTGTTTTTT | CASSPPGQQNTGELFF
TRBJ2-3 | TRBV27 | . | . | TGTGCCAGCAGTTTGGGTGATACGCAGTATTTT | CASSLGDTQYF
TRBJ2-7 | TRBV28 | . | . | TGTGCCAGCAGTTTAATTGTGGGGACGGTGGGGAACGAGCAGTACTTC | CASSLIVGTVGNEQYF
TRBJ2-4 | TRBV7-3 | . | . | TGTGCCAGCAGTCCACAACCCACCGGACATGGAGGAAACATTCAGTACTTC | CASSPQPTGHGGNIQYF
TRBJ1-2 | TRBV5-4 | . | . | TGTGCCAGCAGCTTACAGGGAACTAACTATGGCTACACCTTC | CASSLQGTNYGYTF